The present T cell receptor (beta chain) was sequenced within a study of blood T cell repertoires in COVID-19. Study-wide context: Whether acute or convalescent, the COVID-19 samples came from the United States, Italy and Spain.

Unmatched junction bases numbered 8, after V lost 0 bases and J lost 12 bases. This CDR3 contains 15 residues. Germline assignment: CDR1 KGHSH and CDR2 LQKENI. Original analysis: Quantification of nucleated cells was approximated via reference gene primer amplification. Produced via immunoSEQ multiplex PCR; TCRdb's table is partial and in-frame only. V and J calls and clone size are as listed in that table; D and trimming were resolved from the DNA. In the table there are 75,000 to 80,000 clones, about nine tenths of which are singletons. The chain uses TRBV18 and TRBJ2-1, with 10 bases aligning to TRBD1. Sample: peripheral blood. This sequence originates from a human donor in a cohort sampled during active COVID-19. In DNA, the CDR3 is TGTGCCAGCTCACCACCGGCGACAGGGGGCAGTCGGCAGTTCTTC. It codes for CASSPPATGGSRQFF.